The rows below give T cell receptor beta chains drawn from one sample of a study of radiation and T cells in renal cell carcinoma. Generated by immunoSEQ multiplex PCR, the TCRdb table keeps only in-frame clones and is missing some. This table holds some 100,000 clones, 82% found once. The starting material was blood, obtained from a patient whose treatment included radiotherapy and nephrectomy. These receptors all stem from a man in his sixties with renal cell carcinoma. The CDR3 runs from the conserved cysteine through the conserved F or W. D genes are given only for firm matches. Clone size is shown for a subset of rows, as once, few, many or a class of expanded clone.

d_call clone_size j_call v_call cdr3_aa cdr3_nt
- - TRBJ2-7 TRBV7-9 CASSLGESYEQYF TGTGCCAGCAGCTTAGGAGAATCCTACGAGCAGTACTTC
- - TRBJ2-5 TRBV5-6 CASSFGRETQYF TGTGCCAGCAGCTTTGGTCGGGAGACCCAGTACTTC
- - TRBJ1-1 TRBV27 CASSFSGRANTEAFF TGTGCCAGCAGTTTTAGTGGCAGGGCAAACACTGAAGCTTTCTTT
- - TRBJ1-2 TRBV28 CASSLKTGYTF TGTGCCAGCAGTTTAAAAACAGGCTACACCTTC
TRBD1 - TRBJ1-2 TRBV2 CASSERAGGAGENGYTF TGTGCCAGCAGTGAACGGGCAGGGGGCGCGGGAGAGAATGGCTACACCTTC
- - TRBJ1-5 TRBV4-1 CASSPNGIRNQPQHF TGCGCCAGCAGCCCGAACGGCATACGAAACCAGCCCCAGCATTTT
TRBD1 - TRBJ2-2 TRBV10-2 CASSESRDRSTGELFF TGCGCCAGCAGTGAGTCGAGGGACAGGAGCACCGGGGAGCTGTTTTTT
- once TRBJ2-1 TRBV7-2 CASSLVRTKQFF TGTGCCAGCAGCTTAGTACGGACGAAGCAGTTCTTC
- - TRBJ1-1 TRBV4-1 CASSHGPIKTNTEAFF TGCGCCAGCAGCCACGGACCCATCAAGACTAACACTGAAGCTTTCTTT
TRBD1 - TRBJ1-2 TRBV28 CASSFLGTGRVVYGYTF TGTGCCAGCAGTTTCCTCGGGACAGGGAGGGTAGTCTATGGCTACACCTTC
- - TRBJ2-6 TRBV5-1 CASSPEVSGANVLTF TGCGCCAGCAGCCCTGAGGTATCTGGGGCCAACGTCCTGACTTTC
- - TRBJ2-7 TRBV4-1 CASSPGPLAYEQYF TGCGCCAGCAGCCCCGGGCCGTTAGCCTACGAGCAGTACTTC
- few TRBJ2-2 TRBV5-4 CASSVGTNTGELFF TGTGCCAGCAGCGTAGGGACTAACACCGGGGAGCTGTTTTTT
TRBD2 - TRBJ2-1 TRBV4-1 CASSVNWPPRGDEQFF TGCGCCAGCAGCGTAAACTGGCCACCCCGGGGGGATGAGCAGTTCTTC
TRBD1 - TRBJ2-7 TRBV6-5 CASSYWGQGYEQYF TGTGCCAGCAGTTACTGGGGACAGGGCTACGAGCAGTACTTC
TRBD2 - TRBJ2-3 TRBV15 CATSTLAGATDTQYF TGTGCCACCAGCACCCTAGCGGGAGCAACAGATACGCAGTATTTT
- - TRBJ1-4 TRBV4-1 CASSQGMRGGGEKLFF TGCGCCAGCAGCCAAGGAATGAGGGGAGGAGGGGAAAAACTGTTTTTT
- - TRBJ2-7 TRBV19 CASSRGSSYEQYF TGTGCCAGTAGTCGCGGGTCCTCCTACGAGCAGTACTTC
TRBD2 - TRBJ2-1 TRBV5-1 CASIREGPYNEQFF TGCGCCAGCATTCGGGAGGGGCCCTACAATGAGCAGTTCTTC
- - TRBJ1-1 TRBV5-1 CASSPQGWNTEAFF TGCGCCAGCAGCCCTCAAGGGTGGAACACTGAAGCTTTCTTT
TRBD1 - TRBJ2-7 TRBV5-6 CASSLAGTGGAEQYF TGTGCCAGCAGCTTGGCCGGGACAGGGGGCGCCGAGCAGTACTTC
- - TRBJ1-5 TRBV14 CASSQDPSREGNSNQPQHF TGTGCCAGCAGCCAAGATCCATCCAGGGAAGGCAATAGCAATCAGCCCCAGCATTTT
- - TRBJ1-5 TRBV29-1 CSVGSNQPQHF TGCAGCGTTGGCAGCAATCAGCCCCAGCATTTT
TRBD2 - TRBJ2-3 TRBV28 CASSRLAGGPDTQYF TGTGCCAGCAGCAGACTAGCGGGAGGCCCAGATACGCAGTATTTT
- few TRBJ2-3 TRBV10-3 CAISVGGFTDTQYF TGTGCCATCAGTGTGGGTGGTTTCACAGATACGCAGTATTTT
- - TRBJ2-3 TRBV19 CASSSPNSRRDTQYF TGTGCCAGTAGTAGCCCAAATTCAAGGAGAGATACGCAGTATTTT
- few TRBJ2-7 TRBV27 CASSLRLYSYEQYF TGTGCCAGCAGTTTACGGCTATACTCCTACGAGCAGTACTTC